Listed below are T cell receptor beta chains from one sample, sequenced in a study of beta chain features in type 1 diabetes. Method: immunoSEQ multiplex PCR; TCRdb's copy keeps in-frame clones and lacks some. The data contain some 240,000 clones, approximately 11% of them singletons. Sequencing was carried out using central memory CD4+ T cells from blood. The receptors were sampled from a man between 18 and 35 years old in good health. CDR3s leave out the opening cysteine and the closing phenylalanine or tryptophan.

CDR3 protein: ASSLSGANTGELF; V gene: TRBV11-2; CDR3 length: 13
CDR3 protein: ASTAKDRGLETQY; V gene: TRBV9; CDR3 length: 13
CDR3 protein: SGGRNTGELF; V gene: TRBV29-1; CDR3 length: 10
CDR3 protein: ASSELDREYSNQPQH; V gene: TRBV2; CDR3 length: 15
CDR3 protein: ASSLEHRNTEAF; V gene: TRBV7-2; CDR3 length: 12
CDR3 protein: ASSPIAGSKNIQY; V gene: TRBV7-6; CDR3 length: 13
CDR3 protein: ASSRTGTENQPQH; V gene: TRBV7-9; CDR3 length: 13
CDR3 protein: ASSQRTSGRTDEQF; V gene: TRBV23-1; CDR3 length: 14
CDR3 protein: SARAQADTQY; V gene: TRBV29-1; CDR3 length: 10
CDR3 protein: AGALSGMETQY; V gene: TRBV7-8; CDR3 length: 11
CDR3 protein: ASSWTSGSNEQF; V gene: TRBV2; CDR3 length: 12
CDR3 protein: ASSLGLAHDIQY; V gene: TRBV7-2; CDR3 length: 12
CDR3 protein: ASTTPGWGQPNTGELF; V gene: TRBV28; CDR3 length: 16
CDR3 protein: ASSHRPSGEYNEQF; V gene: TRBV4-3; CDR3 length: 14
CDR3 protein: ASSRASGDSYNEQF; V gene: TRBV4-3; CDR3 length: 14
CDR3 protein: ASSYGTVYNEQF; V gene: TRBV5-6; CDR3 length: 12
CDR3 protein: ASSFRPPTDTQY; V gene: TRBV7-2; CDR3 length: 12
CDR3 protein: ASSPTTVRAAVGYGYT; V gene: TRBV18; CDR3 length: 16
CDR3 protein: ASIGHPYPGGEQY; V gene: TRBV6-6; CDR3 length: 13
CDR3 protein: ASTGTDSGNTIY; V gene: TRBV25-1; CDR3 length: 12